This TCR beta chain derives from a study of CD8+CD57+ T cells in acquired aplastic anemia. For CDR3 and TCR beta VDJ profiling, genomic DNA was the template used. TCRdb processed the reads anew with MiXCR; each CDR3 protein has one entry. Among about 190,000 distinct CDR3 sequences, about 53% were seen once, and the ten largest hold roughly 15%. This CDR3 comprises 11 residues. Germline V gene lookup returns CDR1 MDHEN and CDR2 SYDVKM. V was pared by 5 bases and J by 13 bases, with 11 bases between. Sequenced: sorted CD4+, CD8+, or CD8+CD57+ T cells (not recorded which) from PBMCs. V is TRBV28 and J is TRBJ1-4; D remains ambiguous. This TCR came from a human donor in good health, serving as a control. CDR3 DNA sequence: TGTGCCAGCAGTCCTCGACAAGGACTGTTTTTT. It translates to CASSPRQGLFF.